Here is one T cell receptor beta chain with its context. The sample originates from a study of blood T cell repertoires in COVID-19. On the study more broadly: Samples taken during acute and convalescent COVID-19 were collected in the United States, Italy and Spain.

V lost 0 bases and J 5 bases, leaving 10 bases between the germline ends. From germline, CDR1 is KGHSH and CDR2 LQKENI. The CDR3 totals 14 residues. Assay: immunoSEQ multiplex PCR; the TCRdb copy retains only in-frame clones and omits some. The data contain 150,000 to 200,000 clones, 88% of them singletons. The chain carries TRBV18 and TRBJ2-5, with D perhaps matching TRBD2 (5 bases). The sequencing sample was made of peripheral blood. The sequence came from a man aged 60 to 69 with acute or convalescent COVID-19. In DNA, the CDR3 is TGTGCCAGCTCACCACCCGGACTTGGGGAGACCCAGTACTTC. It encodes CASSPPGLGETQYF.